This TCR beta chain stems from a study of T cell changes during pregnancy in multiple sclerosis. Germline V gene data show CDR1 as MGHRA and CDR2 as YSYEKL. The CDR3 has 18 residues. V was shortened by 3 bases and J by 2 bases, with 20 bases between the two germline ends. Data came from immunoSEQ multiplex PCR; TCRdb stores just in-frame clones and leaves some out. The data contain over 50,000 clones, 90% of them singletons. The V gene is TRBV4-1, the J gene TRBJ2-4; possibly TRBD2 for D (6 bases). This clonotype originated in a female donor in good health, enrolled as a control in a pregnancy study. Sequenced material: peripheral blood, taken in the first trimester of pregnancy. The CDR3 bases are TGCGCCAGCAGCCACCCCCGATTGGGGGGAGCTTCCAAAAACATTCAGTACTTC. It is translated as CASSHPRLGGASKNIQYF.